A selection of T cell receptor beta chains follows, all from one sample in a study of cytomegalovirus exposure and HLA in healthy donors. Assay used: immunoSEQ multiplex PCR; TCRdb lists only in-frame clones, some missing. In the table there are roughly 150,000 clones, approximately 86% of which are singletons. The sequencing sample was made of PBMCs. Receptors were obtained from a man aged 18 to 35 in good health and CMV-seropositive. CDR3s include the opening cysteine and the closing phenylalanine or tryptophan. Each record gives: V gene, D gene, clone size, J gene, CDR3 protein, CDR3 DNA. A D gene is named only where the DNA matches it firmly. Size values are once, few and many counts, or a class for expanded clones, and some rows have none.

TRBV7-6,NA,many,TRBJ2-7,CASSPGGAGLHYEQYF,TGTGCCAGCAGCCCAGGAGGGGCGGGACTTCACTACGAGCAGTACTTC
TRBV13,TRBD1,NA,TRBJ2-7,CASSAARRDRGTYEQYF,TGTGCCAGCAGCGCTGCACGCCGGGACAGGGGGACCTACGAGCAGTACTTC
TRBV7-2,NA,NA,TRBJ2-1,CASSPVPFYNEQFF,TGTGCCAGCAGCCCCGTCCCTTTCTACAATGAGCAGTTCTTC
TRBV18,TRBD1,NA,TRBJ2-5,CASSLDRVQETQYF,TGTGCCAGCTCTCTCGACAGGGTACAAGAGACCCAGTACTTC
TRBV5-1,NA,few,TRBJ1-6,CARTVGGNSPLHF,TGCGCCAGAACCGTAGGGGGAAATTCACCCCTCCACTTT
TRBV5-1,TRBD1,NA,TRBJ2-3,CASSSGQSTDTQYF,TGCGCCAGCAGCTCGGGACAGAGCACAGATACGCAGTATTTT
TRBV18,NA,NA,TRBJ2-5,CASSQEGEGTQYF,TGTGCCAGCTCACAGGAGGGCGAGGGGACCCAGTACTTC
TRBV18,TRBD2,once,TRBJ2-1,CASSPIAGGPNEQFF,TGTGCCAGCTCCCCTATAGCGGGGGGACCAAATGAGCAGTTCTTC
TRBV7-9,TRBD1,NA,TRBJ1-2,CASSLTGMTNYGYTF,TGTGCCAGCAGCTTGACAGGGATGACGAACTATGGCTACACCTTC
TRBV5-4,TRBD1,NA,TRBJ1-2,CASSSQGDYGYTF,TGTGCCAGCAGCTCACAGGGGGACTATGGCTACACCTTC
TRBV2,NA,NA,TRBJ1-1,CASSSQPNTEAFF,TGTGCCAGCAGCTCACAGCCGAACACTGAAGCTTTCTTT
TRBV5-4,TRBD1,NA,TRBJ2-2,CASSEPGQGAIGELFF,TGTGCCAGCAGCGAACCCGGACAGGGGGCGATCGGGGAGCTGTTTTTT
TRBV9,NA,NA,TRBJ2-3,CASSVLSTDTQYF,TGTGCCAGCAGCGTACTTTCCACAGATACGCAGTATTTT
TRBV5-1,NA,NA,TRBJ2-2,CASRMDWGGELFF,TGCGCCAGCAGAATGGACTGGGGCGGGGAGCTGTTTTTT
TRBV19,NA,NA,TRBJ2-5,CASKAAGSEAQYF,TGTGCCAGTAAGGCGGCAGGGTCAGAGGCCCAGTACTTC
TRBV5-5,NA,NA,TRBJ2-1,CASSLRRAVAYNEQFF,TGTGCCAGCAGCCTTAGGAGGGCAGTTGCCTACAATGAGCAGTTCTTC
TRBV15,TRBD1,few,TRBJ1-6,CATSRDRANSPLHF,TGTGCCACCAGCAGGGACAGGGCGAATTCACCCCTCCACTTT
TRBV4-1,NA,NA,TRBJ2-2,CASSQDPTQTGELFF,TGCGCCAGCAGCCAAGACCCTACACAGACCGGGGAGCTGTTTTTT
TRBV9,TRBD2,NA,TRBJ2-1,CASSASGRGSNEQFF,TGTGCCAGCAGCGCATCGGGACGCGGGAGCAATGAGCAGTTCTTC
TRBV11-2,NA,NA,TRBJ1-4,CASSLQGTNEKLFF,TGTGCCAGCAGCTTGCAGGGAACTAATGAAAAACTGTTTTTT
TRBV6-1,TRBD1,NA,TRBJ2-1,CASSDWTGGRDEQFF,TGTGCCAGCAGTGATTGGACAGGGGGCCGAGATGAGCAGTTCTTC
TRBV5-6,NA,NA,TRBJ2-5,CASSKDSQETQYF,TGTGCCAGCAGCAAGGACAGCCAAGAGACCCAGTACTTC
TRBV11-2,TRBD2,NA,TRBJ2-1,CASSQGLDEQFF,TGTGCCAGCAGCCAGGGACTAGATGAGCAGTTCTTC
TRBV6-5,TRBD1,NA,TRBJ2-5,CASSSTGGDETQYF,TGTGCCAGCAGTTCCACAGGGGGCGATGAGACCCAGTACTTC
TRBV7-7,NA,NA,TRBJ1-1,CASSLTITEAFF,TGTGCTAGCAGCTTGACAATAACTGAAGCTTTCTTT
TRBV6-5,NA,NA,TRBJ1-2,CASTERVFYGYTF,TGTGCCAGCACGGAGAGGGTTTTCTATGGCTACACCTTC
TRBV29-1,TRBD1,few,TRBJ1-3,CSGTQGYGNTIYF,TGCAGCGGTACACAGGGGTATGGAAACACCATATATTTT
TRBV18,NA,few,TRBJ2-3,CASSPRRELDTQYF,TGTGCCAGCTCACCACGCAGGGAATTAGATACGCAGTATTTT
TRBV30,NA,once,TRBJ2-7,CAWSVSSSYEQYF,TGTGCCTGGAGTGTATCCTCCTCCTACGAGCAGTACTTC
TRBV11-3,NA,NA,TRBJ2-5,CASSFLQTQETQYF,TGTGCCAGCAGCTTCTTACAGACGCAAGAGACCCAGTACTTC
TRBV30,NA,NA,TRBJ1-2,CAWRGGGGYTF,TGTGCCTGGAGGGGCGGGGGTGGCTACACCTTC
TRBV6-1,TRBD1,NA,TRBJ1-5,CASKQLTGLVQPQHF,TGTGCCAGCAAACAACTGACAGGGTTAGTTCAGCCCCAGCATTTT
TRBV5-1,NA,NA,TRBJ1-1,CASSLAQPNTEAFF,TGCGCCAGCAGCTTGGCACAGCCGAACACTGAAGCTTTCTTT
TRBV6-5,TRBD2,many,TRBJ2-7,CASSTRTSGIYEQYF,TGTGCCAGCAGTACCCGGACTAGCGGGATCTACGAGCAGTACTTC
TRBV10-3,NA,few,TRBJ2-7,CAISESWQQYF,TGTGCCATCAGTGAGTCCTGGCAGCAGTACTTC
TRBV2,NA,NA,TRBJ2-5,CASSDLRGGETQYF,TGTGCCAGCAGTGATCTAAGGGGCGGAGAGACCCAGTACTTC
TRBV6-5,NA,NA,TRBJ1-4,CASSASGAGEKLFF,TGTGCCAGCAGTGCGAGCGGGGCCGGTGAAAAACTGTTTTTT
TRBV2,NA,NA,TRBJ1-5,CASSEEWHDNQPQHF,TGTGCCAGCAGTGAAGAGTGGCACGACAATCAGCCCCAGCATTTT
TRBV25-1,TRBD2,few,TRBJ2-7,CASSVHASGRGVEQYF,TGTGCCAGCAGTGTCCACGCTAGCGGGAGAGGGGTCGAGCAGTACTTC
TRBV13,NA,NA,TRBJ1-5,CASSHPQGCDMSNQPQHF,TGTGCCAGCAGCCATCCCCAGGGTTGTGATATGAGCAATCAGCCCCAGCATTTT
TRBV7-6,TRBD1,NA,TRBJ2-3,CASSSTGGSTTDTQYF,TGTGCCAGCAGCTCTACAGGGGGCTCCACCACAGATACGCAGTATTTT
TRBV6-5,NA,NA,TRBJ1-1,CASRTRDTVNTEAFF,TGTGCCAGCAGGACCCGGGACACAGTGAACACTGAAGCTTTCTTT
TRBV7-6,TRBD2,NA,TRBJ2-7,CASSSDLAGGSTHEQYF,TGTGCCAGCAGCTCCGATCTAGCGGGAGGAAGTACCCACGAGCAGTACTTC
TRBV2,NA,once,TRBJ1-3,CASREVSEASGNTIYF,TGTGCCAGCAGGGAGGTTTCCGAGGCCTCTGGAAACACCATATATTTT
TRBV5-6,TRBD2,NA,TRBJ2-7,CASSQTSGVTYEQYF,TGTGCCAGCAGCCAGACTAGCGGGGTGACCTACGAGCAGTACTTC
TRBV5-1,NA,NA,TRBJ2-1,CASSPLGGANEQFF,TGCGCCAGCAGCCCCCTCGGCGGGGCTAATGAGCAGTTCTTC
TRBV11-2,TRBD1,NA,TRBJ1-1,CASSPYRGQTEAFF,TGTGCCAGCAGCCCATACAGGGGGCAGACTGAAGCTTTCTTT
TRBV5-4,NA,NA,TRBJ1-2,CASAPSEGSYGYTF,TGTGCCAGCGCCCCCTCGGAGGGGTCCTATGGCTACACCTTC
TRBV11-2,NA,NA,TRBJ2-1,CASSLVLELTYNEQFF,TGTGCCAGCAGCTTAGTATTGGAGCTCACTTACAATGAGCAGTTCTTC
TRBV27,TRBD2,NA,TRBJ2-7,CASRLWTSGSSEQYF,TGTGCCAGCAGACTATGGACTAGCGGGAGTAGCGAGCAGTACTTC
TRBV27,NA,NA,TRBJ1-2,CASRRGGRGYGYTF,TGTGCCAGCCGTCGAGGGGGTCGAGGCTATGGCTACACCTTC
TRBV12-5,NA,once,TRBJ1-1,CAGRNGVGTEAFF,TGTGCTGGGAGGAACGGGGTTGGCACTGAAGCTTTCTTT
TRBV29-1,NA,NA,TRBJ2-1,CSVGSGVNEQFF,TGCAGCGTTGGGTCGGGGGTAAATGAGCAGTTCTTC
TRBV5-1,NA,NA,TRBJ1-5,CASSASGGINQPQHF,TGCGCCAGCAGCGCCTCGGGGGGGATCAATCAGCCCCAGCATTTT
TRBV9,NA,NA,TRBJ1-2,CASSEGRGDYGYTF,TGTGCCAGCAGCGAGGGGAGGGGGGACTATGGCTACACCTTC
TRBV11-2,NA,NA,TRBJ2-4,CASSRGFGNIQYF,TGTGCCAGCAGCCGGGGGTTTGGGAACATTCAGTACTTC
TRBV6-1,TRBD2,once,TRBJ2-7,CASSEAAGTIPPYEQYF,TGTGCCAGCAGTGAAGCGGCGGGGACTATACCCCCCTACGAGCAGTACTTC
TRBV28,NA,NA,TRBJ1-1,CASEDGDNTEAFF,TGTGCCAGCGAGGACGGGGATAACACTGAAGCTTTCTTT
TRBV11-2,NA,NA,TRBJ2-7,CASSLEQFAWVSF,TGTGCCAGCAGCTTAGAACAGTTTGCTTGGGTTTCCTTC